This T cell receptor (beta chain) was sequenced in a study of neurological immune-mediated disorders. Study-wide background: For the 35 or so multiple sclerosis patients, the disease was relapsing-remitting in some 31 and secondary progressive in 3. Points from the study as a whole: A possible signature appeared as one related-CDR3 cluster, in which phylogenetic grouping placed the repertoires of 18 of 34 multiple sclerosis patients.

It was by 5'RACE with 10-nucleotide random UMIs that the cDNA was made. One entry per CDR3 protein results from TCRdb running MiXCR on the 5' RACE reads. The sample gives about 84,000 distinct CDR3 sequences, approximately 4.6% of which show up once; around 5% is in the top ten. This clonotype was picked up many times. The antigen is undetermined. The time point denotes: longitudinal time-point 3. The unsorted libraries were produced from 2 million PBMCs held at -80 C. This TCR came from an older woman with multiple sclerosis. The sample consisted of PBMCs.

CDR3 nucleotide sequence: TGTGCCAGCAGCACTGGACTAGCGGGGGGGCCGACAGATACGCAGTATTTT. Translated, it gives CASSTGLAGGPTDTQYF. The gene calls are TRBV5-4 and TRBJ2-3, with 15 bases identical to TRBD2. The germline V gene encodes CDR1 SGHNT and CDR2 YYREEE (reference sequence). The CDR3 runs to 17 residues. Unmatched junction bases numbered 6, after V lost 4 bases and J lost 3 bases.